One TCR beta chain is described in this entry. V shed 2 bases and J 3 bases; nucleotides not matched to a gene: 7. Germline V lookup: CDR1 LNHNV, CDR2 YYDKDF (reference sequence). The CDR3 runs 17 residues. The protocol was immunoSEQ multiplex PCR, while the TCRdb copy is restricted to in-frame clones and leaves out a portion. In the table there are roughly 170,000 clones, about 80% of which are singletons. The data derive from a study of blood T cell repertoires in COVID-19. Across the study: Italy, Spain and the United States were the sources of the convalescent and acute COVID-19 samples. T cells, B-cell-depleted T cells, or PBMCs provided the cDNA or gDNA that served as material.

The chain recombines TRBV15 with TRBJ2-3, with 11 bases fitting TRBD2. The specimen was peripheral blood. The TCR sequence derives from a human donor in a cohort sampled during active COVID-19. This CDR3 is CATSRNLAGGLTDTQYF. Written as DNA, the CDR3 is TGTGCCACCAGCAGAAATCTAGCGGGGGGTTTGACAGATACGCAGTATTTT.